This record covers a single T cell receptor beta chain. Its antigen is as yet unknown. Using RNA transcripts, the TCR beta CDR3 regions were amplified. HTBI-primed RT-PCR formed the first round, and a multiplex PCR formed the second. TCRdb reprocessed the multiplex PCR reads via MiXCR and lists one record per CDR3 protein. This table has 150,000 to 200,000 distinct CDR3 sequences, approximately 40% appearing once. The data are from a study of Graves' ophthalmopathy and Graves' hyperthyroidism. Study-wide results and caveats: The model flagged ophthalmopathy progression at 65% to 71% sensitivity and roughly 72% specificity.

The material sequenced was peripheral blood. The receptor comes from a man between 25 and 39 years old with Graves' ophthalmopathy.

CDR3 nucleotides: TGTGCCAGCAGCCACGGGACAGGTTCATCACCCCTCCACTTT. It encodes CASSHGTGSSPLHF. The V and J genes are TRBV7-9 and TRBJ1-6, with 8 bases lining up with TRBD1. This CDR3 region has 14 residues. Germline lookup yields CDR1 SEHNR and CDR2 FQNEAQ (reference sequence). V shed 5 bases and J 10 bases; nucleotides not matched to a gene: 7.